This is a list of T cell receptor beta chains from one sample in a study of early T cells in non-severe SARS-CoV-2 infection. TCRdb reanalysed the 5' RACE reads using MiXCR and keeps one entry per CDR3 protein. The sample includes just under 65,000 distinct CDR3 sequences, around 13% of them seen just once. Material for sequencing was whole blood. The receptors were sampled from an adult who was a healthcare worker with PCR-confirmed SARS-CoV-2 infection or an uninfected control (not recorded which). CDR3s include the opening cysteine and the closing phenylalanine or tryptophan. The D gene is left open where the match is weak. Part of the rows lack a size; the others show once, few, many or a class for expanded clones.

abundance: NA; v_gene: TRBV3-1; j_gene: TRBJ2-2; d_gene: TRBD2; len: 17; CDR3aa: CASSHGTSGGGGGELFF
abundance: few; v_gene: TRBV7-9; j_gene: TRBJ2-3; d_gene: NA; len: 14; CDR3aa: CASSLAEGTDTQYF
abundance: many; v_gene: TRBV25-1; j_gene: TRBJ2-4; d_gene: NA; len: 11; CDR3aa: CASRSKNIQYF
abundance: few; v_gene: TRBV6-2/TRBV6-3; j_gene: TRBJ2-7; d_gene: TRBD1; len: 14; CDR3aa: CASRMGTGSAEQYF
abundance: NA; v_gene: TRBV15; j_gene: TRBJ2-1; d_gene: NA; len: 16; CDR3aa: CATSRGRVEGVDEQFF
abundance: few; v_gene: TRBV6-1; j_gene: TRBJ2-3; d_gene: TRBD1; len: 15; CDR3aa: CASSVERGLTDTQYF
abundance: NA; v_gene: TRBV6-2/TRBV6-3; j_gene: TRBJ2-2; d_gene: NA; len: 14; CDR3aa: CASSTGTATGELFF
abundance: NA; v_gene: TRBV4-3; j_gene: TRBJ2-3; d_gene: NA; len: 13; CDR3aa: CASSQDKGYTQYF
abundance: NA; v_gene: TRBV6-1; j_gene: TRBJ1-1; d_gene: NA; len: 13; CDR3aa: CASSGPGSTEAFF
abundance: many; v_gene: TRBV10-3; j_gene: TRBJ1-5; d_gene: NA; len: 15; CDR3aa: CAISESAHGNQPQHF
abundance: NA; v_gene: TRBV6-5; j_gene: TRBJ2-2; d_gene: TRBD2; len: 14; CDR3aa: CASRTSGLAGELFF
abundance: few; v_gene: TRBV11-2; j_gene: TRBJ2-3; d_gene: TRBD1; len: 17; CDR3aa: CASSSHLDRGGTDTQYF
abundance: NA; v_gene: TRBV20-1; j_gene: TRBJ2-2; d_gene: TRBD1; len: 15; CDR3aa: CSASPGQGLTGELFF
abundance: NA; v_gene: TRBV18; j_gene: TRBJ2-4; d_gene: NA; len: 15; CDR3aa: CASSPSGLAKNIQYF
abundance: many; v_gene: TRBV7-8; j_gene: TRBJ2-1; d_gene: NA; len: 15; CDR3aa: CASSVRTFSYNEQFF
abundance: many; v_gene: TRBV19; j_gene: TRBJ2-1; d_gene: TRBD2; len: 15; CDR3aa: CASSMAWVAGDEQFF
abundance: NA; v_gene: TRBV10-3; j_gene: TRBJ2-3; d_gene: TRBD2; len: 13; CDR3aa: CAISGRETDTQYF
abundance: NA; v_gene: TRBV11-2; j_gene: TRBJ1-2; d_gene: TRBD1; len: 13; CDR3aa: CASSPDRVAGYTF
abundance: many; v_gene: TRBV6-2/TRBV6-3; j_gene: TRBJ2-2; d_gene: NA; len: 12; CDR3aa: CASREGTGELFF
abundance: few; v_gene: TRBV7-7; j_gene: TRBJ2-3; d_gene: NA; len: 15; CDR3aa: CASSLGGYGTDTQYF
abundance: NA; v_gene: TRBV6-5; j_gene: TRBJ1-1; d_gene: NA; len: 15; CDR3aa: CASSGAGVENTEAFF
abundance: few; v_gene: TRBV5-6; j_gene: TRBJ1-5; d_gene: NA; len: 15; CDR3aa: CASSLAASGNQPQHF
abundance: many; v_gene: TRBV20-1; j_gene: TRBJ1-4; d_gene: NA; len: 11; CDR3aa: CSARGIEKLFF
abundance: few; v_gene: TRBV6-1; j_gene: TRBJ2-1; d_gene: TRBD1; len: 13; CDR3aa: CASEDRADNEQFF
abundance: many; v_gene: TRBV6-4; j_gene: TRBJ1-4; d_gene: NA; len: 15; CDR3aa: CASSMRAGSNEKLFF
abundance: many; v_gene: TRBV12-5; j_gene: TRBJ2-1; d_gene: NA; len: 17; CDR3aa: CASGLPIPGTLLFKQFF
abundance: NA; v_gene: TRBV5-1; j_gene: TRBJ2-2; d_gene: NA; len: 13; CDR3aa: CASRPPGTGELFF
abundance: many; v_gene: TRBV6-4; j_gene: TRBJ2-3; d_gene: NA; len: 14; CDR3aa: CASSDSLGVDTQYF
abundance: NA; v_gene: TRBV29-1; j_gene: TRBJ2-7; d_gene: NA; len: 15; CDR3aa: CSVKTSGTPCYEQYF
abundance: many; v_gene: TRBV29-1; j_gene: TRBJ2-7; d_gene: TRBD1; len: 14; CDR3aa: CSVGRRQGANEQYF
abundance: few; v_gene: TRBV11-2; j_gene: TRBJ1-2; d_gene: TRBD1; len: 15; CDR3aa: CASSLHSRTGQGYTF
abundance: large; v_gene: TRBV5-1; j_gene: TRBJ2-7; d_gene: NA; len: 13; CDR3aa: CASSYDRSYEQYF
abundance: many; v_gene: TRBV4-2; j_gene: TRBJ1-2; d_gene: NA; len: 12; CDR3aa: CASSQEGYGYTF
abundance: many; v_gene: TRBV4-3; j_gene: TRBJ2-7; d_gene: TRBD2; len: 16; CDR3aa: CASSQGVGGYPYEQYF
abundance: NA; v_gene: TRBV7-8; j_gene: TRBJ2-3; d_gene: TRBD2; len: 15; CDR3aa: CASSLSGGPPDTQYF
abundance: many; v_gene: TRBV7-3; j_gene: TRBJ2-5; d_gene: NA; len: 9; CDR3aa: CDPQETQYF
abundance: few; v_gene: TRBV6-4; j_gene: TRBJ2-1; d_gene: NA; len: 14; CDR3aa: CASSEMAGYNEQFF
abundance: NA; v_gene: TRBV4-2; j_gene: TRBJ1-5; d_gene: TRBD1; len: 15; CDR3aa: CASSQRGQGDQPQHF
abundance: few; v_gene: TRBV5-1; j_gene: TRBJ2-7; d_gene: NA; len: 16; CDR3aa: CASSVIGGLVSEEQYF
abundance: NA; v_gene: TRBV6-2/TRBV6-3; j_gene: TRBJ2-5; d_gene: NA; len: 11; CDR3aa: CASSYGETQYF
abundance: many; v_gene: TRBV3-1; j_gene: TRBJ2-7; d_gene: NA; len: 12; CDR3aa: CASSQDRSEQYF
abundance: few; v_gene: TRBV3-1; j_gene: TRBJ2-7; d_gene: TRBD1; len: 16; CDR3aa: CASSQVPGQGAYEQYF
abundance: few; v_gene: TRBV7-8; j_gene: TRBJ2-1; d_gene: TRBD1; len: 15; CDR3aa: CASSSTGGADNEQFF
abundance: NA; v_gene: TRBV5-4; j_gene: TRBJ1-2; d_gene: TRBD1; len: 15; CDR3aa: CASSTDRGRMTGYTF
abundance: few; v_gene: TRBV7-7; j_gene: TRBJ1-5; d_gene: NA; len: 13; CDR3aa: CASSSGPNQPQHF
abundance: NA; v_gene: TRBV2; j_gene: TRBJ1-4; d_gene: TRBD1; len: 14; CDR3aa: CASAPTGLHEKLFF